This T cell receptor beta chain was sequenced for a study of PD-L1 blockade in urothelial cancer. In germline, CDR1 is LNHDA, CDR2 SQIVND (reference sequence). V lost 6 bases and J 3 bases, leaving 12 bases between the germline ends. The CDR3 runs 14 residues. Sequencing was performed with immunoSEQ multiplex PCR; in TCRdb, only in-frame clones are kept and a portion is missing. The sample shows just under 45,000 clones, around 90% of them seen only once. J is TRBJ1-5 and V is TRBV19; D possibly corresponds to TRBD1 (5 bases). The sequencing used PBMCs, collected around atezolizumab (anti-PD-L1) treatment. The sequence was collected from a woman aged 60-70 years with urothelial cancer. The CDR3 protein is CASSVREVNQPQHF. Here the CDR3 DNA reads TGTGCCAGTAGCGTCAGGGAGGTCAATCAGCCCCAGCATTTT.